This T cell receptor beta chain originates from a study of cytomegalovirus exposure and HLA in healthy donors. Whole-study results and caveats: TCR beta V segments were, for the most part, productive about 87% or about 30% of the time in an earlier analysis. In a later analysis, TCR association rates varied by HLA locus: DRB1 most, HLA-C fewest. CMV serostatus was the sole immune exposure information available.

Comment on this clone: Its antigen is not identified. The identical CDR3 is also encoded by other nucleotide sequences in the sample.

The PCR had 60 Vbeta and 13 Jbeta primers. The table came from immunoSEQ multiplex PCR; TCRdb's copy has only in-frame clones and leaves some out. The table has about 130,000 clones, about 70% seen once. The CDR3 has 14 amino acids. V lost 4 bases, J lost 4 bases, and 4 bases stayed unmatched. Germline V lookup: CDR1 SGHRS, CDR2 YFSETQ. The source is a woman aged 60-75 years in good health and CMV-seropositive. The sequenced material came from PBMCs. This rearrangement joins TRBV5-1 to TRBJ1-5, with 8 bases fitting TRBD1. The CDR3 sequence: CASSPGQGNQPQHF. The CDR3 coding sequence is TGCGCCAGCAGCCCCGGACAGGGTAATCAGCCCCAGCATTTT.